This T cell receptor (beta chain) was sequenced in a study of monozygotic twins with inflammatory bowel disease. The unique tags termed UMIs, each holding a 6-nucleotide sample barcode, were added by means of template switching. After re-calling the 5' RACE reads, TCRdb lists one entry per CDR3 protein, DNA absent. The listing records around 200,000 distinct CDR3 sequences. This CDR3 spans 11 amino acids. CDR1 DFQATT and CDR2 SNEGSKA come from the germline V gene (reference sequence). The V gene is TRBV20-1, the J gene TRBJ1-1. This TCR came from a human donor with ulcerative colitis or Crohn's disease, or a healthy co-twin of an affected twin (not recorded which). The sequencing input was blood. The CDR3 spells CSARGDTEAFF.